The T cell receptor (beta chain) under discussion was sequenced for a study of vaccination effects on CD4 cells after COVID-19. Looking at the study overall: Post-vaccine sampling occurred a median 72 days after the second dose.

Trimming took 1 base from V and 6 from J, leaving 4 bases between them. CDR1 is KGHDR and CDR2 is SFDVKD in the germline V gene. The CDR3 covers 12 residues. The method was immunoSEQ multiplex PCR; TCRdb's version includes in-frame clones alone and lacks a portion of them. The table has more than 50,000 clones, around four fifths seen once; the top ten hold approximately 0.95%. ViraFEST used viral peptide pools to expand antigen-specific CD4+ T cells before sequencing. After roughly 9 days in culture, the CD4+ T cells were isolated. Two-dose BNT162b2 or mRNA-1273 vaccination was given to participants. Recipients of the vaccine had no prior SARS-CoV-2 infection and negative nucleocapsid antibodies. Comment on this clone: The antigen remains unidentified.

The sample in question was CD4+ T cells from PBMCs cultured with HCoV-OC43 spike peptides, obtained after COVID-19 vaccination. Stated subset: HCoV-OC43 spike overlapping peptide pool stimulation. The genes are TRBV24-1 and TRBJ2-3; D is unclear. This TCR was recovered from a human donor who received a COVID-19 vaccine. The CDR3 sequence: CATSDLIDTQYF. In DNA, the CDR3 is TGTGCCACCAGTGATTTAATCGATACGCAGTATTTT.